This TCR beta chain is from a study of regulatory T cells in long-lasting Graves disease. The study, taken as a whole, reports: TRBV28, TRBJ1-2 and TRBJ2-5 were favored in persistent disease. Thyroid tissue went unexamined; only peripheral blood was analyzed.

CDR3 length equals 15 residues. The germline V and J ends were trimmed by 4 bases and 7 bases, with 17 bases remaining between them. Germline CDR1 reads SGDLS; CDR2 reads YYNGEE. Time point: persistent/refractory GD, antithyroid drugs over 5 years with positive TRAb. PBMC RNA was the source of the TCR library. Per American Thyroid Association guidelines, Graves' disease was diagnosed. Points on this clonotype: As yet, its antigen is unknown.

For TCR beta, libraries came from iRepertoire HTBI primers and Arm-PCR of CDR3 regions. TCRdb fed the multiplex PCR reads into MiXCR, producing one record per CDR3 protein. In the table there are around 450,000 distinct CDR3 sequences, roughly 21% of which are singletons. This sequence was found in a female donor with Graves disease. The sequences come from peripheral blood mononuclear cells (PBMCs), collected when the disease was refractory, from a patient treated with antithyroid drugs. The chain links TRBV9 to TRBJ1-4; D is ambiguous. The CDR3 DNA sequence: TGTGCCAGCAGCCCCTCTGGAGGATGGGTTGAAAAACTGTTTTTT. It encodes CASSPSGGWVEKLFF.